The T cell receptor beta chain under discussion was sequenced for a study of T-cell reconstitution after alpha-beta-depleted transplantation in children listed by TCRdb under 2016. Looking at the study overall: Using TCR repertoire profiling, the study followed T-cell immune reconstitution in a quantitative way in children after TCRalphabeta/CD19-depleted allogeneic hematopoietic cell transplantation.

To note about this clonotype: The antigen it recognizes is unknown. Base qualities were left out, and no much larger clone turns up one base away.

In the germline V gene, CDR1 corresponds to SNHLY and CDR2 to FYNNEI. At the junction V is shortened by 5 bases and J by 5 bases; bases outside the gene matches: 6. Measured from the cysteine to the phenylalanine, the CDR3 is 15 residues long. Of the read, only the CDR3 DNA is kept; its 45 bases are in frame from base 1. Preparation of the library involved PCR. Sequencing was carried out with an Illumina HiSeq 2500. Molecular barcoding was employed in the preparation of TCR libraries, with unique molecular identifiers being used to normalize TCRbeta repertoire quantification. The public reads were quality trimmed at Q25 with fastp and then assembled into clones with MiXCR by TCRdb, keeping productive beta chains. Each CDR3 protein gets just one entry, which takes the most common genes and DNA from the rows behind it. This sample lists approximately 510,000 distinct CDR3 sequences; about 16% were detected once. The ten largest clones take up 2.5% to 4% of the sample.

The chain is made from TRBV2 and TRBJ2-1; 10 bases in between match TRBD2. The source of this sequence is a human donor who donated a stem cell graft to a child with acute lymphoblastic leukemia. The sequences come from PBMCs from the stem cell graft donor, collected from the stem cell graft. The CDR3 is CASSQLAGIDNEQFF. The sequenced DNA: TGTGCCAGCAGTCAACTAGCGGGGATTGACAATGAGCAGTTCTTC.